What follows are 3 T cell receptor beta chains derived from one specimen sequenced in a study of cytomegalovirus exposure and HLA in healthy donors. PCR amplification relied on 60 Vbeta primers (plus 13 Jbeta primers). Generated by immunoSEQ multiplex PCR, the TCRdb table keeps only in-frame clones and is missing some. The table shows about 180,000 clones, with around 80% occurring only once. The specimen sequenced was PBMCs. These TCRs come from a girl aged 10 to 17 in good health and CMV-seropositive.

The rearrangement uses TRBV7-9 and TRBJ2-7; 7 nucleotides line up with TRBD2. CDR3 length: 15 amino acids. The trim removed 5 bases at V and 6 bases at J, leaving 13 bases unmatched. The germline V gene has CDR1 SEHNR and CDR2 FQNEAQ (reference sequence). In nucleotides, the CDR3 is TGTGCCAGCAGCCGGAGGACTAGTGAGGCGGGCGAGCAGTACTTC. Translation gives CASSRRTSEAGEQYF.

The chain uses TRBV15 and TRBJ2-7; 8 positions match TRBD1. V gave up 2 bases and J gave up 5 bases; unmatched junction bases: 5. Germline V lookup: CDR1 LNHNV, CDR2 YYDKDF (reference sequence). This CDR3 contains 14 residues. For the CDR3, the DNA is TGTGCCACCAGCAGAAAGGGGACAGGCAACGAGCAGTACTTC. Translation: CATSRKGTGNEQYF. The full variable domain, rest sourced from reference TRBV15 and TRBJ2-7, is DAMVIQNPRYQVTQFGKPVTLSCSQTLNHNVMYWYQQKSSQAPKLLFHYYDKDFNNEADTPDNFQSRRPNTSFCFLDIRSPGLGDTAMYLCATSRKGTGNEQYFGPGTRLTVT.

The chain recombines TRBV11-2 with TRBJ2-1; the D gene is possibly TRBD2 (6 bases). The CDR3 sequence is 13 residues long. CDR1 and CDR2 (germline): SGHAT, FQNNGV. Between the trimmed V and J ends, which lost 2 bases and 7 bases, there was a span of 9 bases. The CDR3 nucleotides are TGTGCCAGCAGCTTACTCCGGGAGAATGAGCAGTTCTTC. Encoded protein: CASSLLRENEQFF.